This T cell receptor beta chain was sequenced in a study of T-cell reconstitution after alpha-beta-depleted transplantation in children. Study-wide findings and caveats: Newly produced T cells mostly accounted for T-cell counts and diversity one year post-transplant. The study traced high day-60 TCRbeta diversity in some patients to surviving recipient T cells and thymic progenitors. As was reported, about two months after transplant, alpha-beta T cells came from several hundred expanded graft clones.

Construction of the TCRbeta library involved unique molecular identifiers. In TCRdb, the PCR reads were re-called with MiXCR into one record per CDR3 protein. The sample holds around 210,000 distinct CDR3 sequences, roughly 7% seen once. This clonotype was recorded only once. The target antigen is unknown. The sequencing used PBMCs, collected before TCRalphabeta/CD19-depleted stem cell transplant. This TCR came from a boy under 10 years old with acute lymphoblastic leukemia, due to receive a stem cell transplant.

The CDR3 loop reads CATKPNRVEETQYF. The CDR3 DNA reads as TGTGCCACCAAGCCCAACAGGGTCGAGGAGACCCAGTACTTC. The gene calls are TRBV24-1 and TRBJ2-5; the D gene is possibly TRBD1 (6 bases). Trimming pared 8 bases from V and 5 bases from J, leaving 17 bases between. The germline CDR1 and CDR2 sequences are KGHDR and SFDVKD. This CDR3 contains 14 residues.